This T cell receptor (beta chain) was retrieved from a study of blood T cell repertoires in COVID-19. TCRdb's copy holds only in-frame clones and misses some; the assay was immunoSEQ multiplex PCR. In the table there are more than 130,000 clones, less than 85% of which are singletons. This clonotype was obtained from a woman of 80 years or more in a cohort sampled during active or convalescent COVID-19. Material for sequencing was peripheral blood.

The CDR3 reads CASSYMGGTNQPQHF. CDR3 sequence (DNA): TGTGCCAGCAGTTACATGGGGGGTACCAATCAGCCCCAGCATTTT. The rearrangement joins TRBV6-6 to TRBJ1-5, with D perhaps matching TRBD1 (5 bases). Trimming removed 2 bases at V and 3 bases at J, with 11 bases between. Germline lookup yields CDR1 MNHNY and CDR2 SVGAGI (reference sequence). The CDR3 has 15 residues.